The 22 T cell receptor beta chains presented below share a single source sample, sequenced in a study of blood T cell repertoires in COVID-19. Some clones are missing from TCRdb's copy, which holds only in-frame ones; the method was immunoSEQ multiplex PCR. The repertoire includes about 160,000 clones, 80% of them detected once, and 4.5% to 7.5% sits in the top ten. Material for sequencing was PBMCs or T cells enriched from blood (not recorded which). These TCRs come from a man aged 35 to 55 who had recovered from COVID-19.

V is TRBV14 and J is TRBJ1-3; no clear D gene. CDR3 length: 15 residues. V lost 0 bases and J lost 3, with 9 bases in between. Germline-derived CDR1 and CDR2 are SGHDN and FVKESK. CDR3 in DNA: TGTGCCAGCAGCCAAGACGTCGGTTTTGGAAACACCATATATTTT. This sequence encodes CASSQDVGFGNTIYF.

This rearrangement joins TRBV19 to TRBJ1-5; the match to TRBD1 covers 7 bases. Germline assignment: CDR1 LNHDA and CDR2 SQIVND (reference sequence). V gave up 5 bases and J gave up 5 bases; unmatched junction bases: 6. The CDR3 totals 14 residues. The chain's CDR3 is CASSPDRFDQPQHF. Written as DNA, the CDR3 is TGTGCCAGTAGTCCGGACAGGTTTGATCAGCCCCAGCATTTT.

This clone was counted a single time. This chain joins TRBV2 and TRBJ2-2; TRBD2 is a possible D gene (6 bases). This CDR3 is 15 amino acids long. V was cut by 4 bases and J by 3 bases, with 12 bases left in between. Germline CDR1 and CDR2: SNHLY and FYNNEI. The CDR3 loop reads CASSGGEMDTGELFF. The CDR3 nucleotides read TGTGCCAGCAGTGGGGGGGAAATGGACACCGGGGAGCTGTTTTTT.

V usage is TRBV21-1 and J usage is TRBJ2-3; TRBD2, as called in the table, went unchecked against the DNA. TRBV21-1 is noted as a pseudogene. The CDR3 extends over 19 amino acids. The CDR3 reads CASSKEGASGGAPTDTQYF. Written as DNA, the CDR3 is TGTGCCAGCAGCAAAGAAGGGGCTAGCGGGGGGGCCCCCACAGATACGCAGTATTTT.

A few counts support this clone. The CDR3 sequence: CASSLLAGYNEQFF. The CDR3 nucleotides are TGTGCCAGCAGCCTACTAGCGGGGTACAATGAGCAGTTCTTC. V usage is TRBV3-1 (or the pseudogene TRBV3-2) and J usage is TRBJ2-1; 10 positions match TRBD2. The junction had 1 base not matched to a gene; V was cut back by 4 bases and J by 4 bases. CDR3 length equals 14 residues. Germline CDR1 reads LGHDT; CDR2 reads YNNKEL (reference sequence).

This chain joins TRBV10-2 and TRBJ2-7; D may be TRBD2 (6 bases). There are 13 residues in the CDR3. Per the germline V gene, CDR1 is WSHSY and CDR2 is SAAADI. Between the trimmed V and J ends, which lost 7 bases and 0 bases, there was a span of 10 bases. The CDR3 sequence: CASKDGSSYEQYV. CDR3 nucleotide sequence: TGCGCCAGCAAGGACGGGAGCTCCTACGAGCAGTACGTC.

In its sample, this clone was seen a few times. The chain combines TRBV5-1 with TRBJ2-7, with a weak D call TRBD1 (6 bases). This CDR3 spans 15 amino acids. Germline V lookup: CDR1 SGHRS, CDR2 YFSETQ. Trimming took off 2 bases at V and 3 bases at J, with 15 bases between the two ends. The CDR3: CASSLTGRGDYEQYF. The DNA of the CDR3 is TGCGCCAGCAGCTTAACAGGGAGAGGAGACTACGAGCAGTACTTC. Full variable domain (outside the CDR3, taken from reference TRBV5-1 and TRBJ2-7): KAGVTQTPRYLIKTRGQQVTLSCSPISGHRSVSWYQQTPGQGLQFLFEYFSETQRNKGNFPGRFSGRQFSNSRSEMNVSTLELGDSALYLCASSLTGRGDYEQYFGPGTRLTVT.

CDR3 sequence reads: CASSLTGVGNEQFF. CDR3 in DNA: TGTGCCAGCAGCCTGACAGGGGTGGGCAATGAGCAGTTCTTC. The gene calls are TRBV6-5 and TRBJ2-1; 8 nucleotides line up with TRBD1. This CDR3 comprises 14 residues. Germline CDR1 reads MNHEY; CDR2 reads SVGAGI. Trimming removed 6 bases from V and 6 bases from J; junction bases left unmatched: 7.

This sequence joins TRBV18 and TRBJ1-1; tentative D call: TRBD1 (6 bases). The CDR3 has 15 amino acids. V gave up 2 bases and J gave up 10 bases, with 20 bases separating them. Germline CDR1 KGHSH, CDR2 LQKENI. CDR3 DNA: TGTGCCAGCTCACCAGTATTAGAAGAGGGGGTAAGAGCTTTCTTT. This codes for CASSPVLEEGVRAFF.

This chain joins TRBV6-5 and TRBJ1-6; D is unresolved. V lost 7 bases, J lost 7 bases, and 17 bases lay in between. The CDR3 is made up of 15 amino acids. Germline CDR1 MNHEY, CDR2 SVGAGI. The CDR3 DNA reads TGTGCCAGCACCCCGCGGTGGACGGGGAATTCACCCCTCCACTTT. Protein: CASTPRWTGNSPLHF.

The chain joins TRBV19 to TRBJ2-2; D might be TRBD2 (5 bases). Looked up from germline, CDR1 is LNHDA and CDR2 is SQIVND (reference sequence). With 3 bases removed from V and 1 base from J, the gap between germline ends came to 9 bases. The CDR3 runs 15 residues. CDR3: CASSMSGGNTGELFF. The CDR3 DNA follows: TGTGCCAGTAGTATGAGCGGAGGGAACACCGGGGAGCTGTTTTTT.

The chain couples TRBV6-5 to TRBJ1-2, with D possibly TRBD1 on 6 matching bases. The CDR3 loop spans 13 amino acids. Germline V CDR1 and CDR2: MNHEY, SVGAGI. The CDR3 sequence: CAVPGAQSYGYTF. The CDR3 bases are TGTGCAGTCCCAGGGGCGCAAAGCTATGGCTACACCTTC.

The chain uses TRBV9 and TRBJ1-5; D unresolved. Germline V lookup: CDR1 SGDLS, CDR2 YYNGEE. Deletions cut 0 bases from V and 2 bases from J, with 9 bases between. This CDR3 has 15 amino acids. The CDR3 coding sequence is TGTGCCAGCAGCGTAGACCCATCGGGCAATCAGCCCCAGCATTTT. Translation gives CASSVDPSGNQPQHF.

J is TRBJ2-2 and V is TRBV9, with unresolved D. This CDR3 is 12 amino acids long. CDR1 SGDLS and CDR2 YYNGEE come from the germline V gene. The V end lost 4 bases, the J end lost 2 bases, and 3 bases lay between the germline ends. The CDR3 DNA sequence: TGTGCCAGCAGCCCAAACACCGGGGAGCTGTTTTTT. The encoded protein is CASSPNTGELFF.

The chain is built from TRBV6-1 and TRBJ2-2; 9 positions agree with TRBD1. The CDR3 is 16 amino acids. Losses at the gene ends were 4 bases for V and 6 bases for J; bases not matched to a gene: 9. Germline CDR1 reads MNHNS; CDR2 reads SASEGT. CDR3: CASSVLGQGFSGELFF. The CDR3 nucleotides are TGTGCCAGCAGTGTATTAGGACAGGGGTTTTCCGGGGAGCTGTTTTTT.

V is TRBV25-1 and J is TRBJ2-5; a weak D match, TRBD2 (6 bases). Germline CDR1 reads MGHDK; CDR2 reads SYGVNS. V gave up 6 bases and J gave up 5 bases, with 13 bases separating them. The length of the CDR3 is 13 residues. In DNA, the CDR3 is TGTGCCAGCAGGGGGGGAGTTCTGGAGACCCAGTACTTC. Translated, it gives CASRGGVLETQYF.

The chain carries TRBV4-1 and TRBJ2-1, with 13 bases matching TRBD2. From germline, CDR1 is MGHRA and CDR2 YSYEKL. CDR3 length equals 17 residues. V lost 1 base, J lost 7 bases, and 7 bases stayed unmatched. The CDR3 nucleotides read TGCGCCAGCAGCCAAGCTGTACTAGCGGGGGGGCGGAATGAGCAGTTCTTC. Translating it yields CASSQAVLAGGRNEQFF.

This chain joins TRBV5-1 and TRBJ1-4; tentative D call: TRBD1 (5 bases). The CDR3 extends over 15 amino acids. Germline V lookup: CDR1 SGHRS, CDR2 YFSETQ. V was shortened by 2 bases and J by 4 bases, with 12 bases between the two germline ends. The CDR3 here is CASSLSGGDNEKLFF. DNA for the CDR3: TGCGCCAGCAGCTTATCGGGGGGAGATAATGAAAAACTGTTTTTT.

V usage is TRBV9 and J usage is TRBJ2-1; 10 bases are a match to TRBD1. Germline CDR1 is SGDLS and CDR2 is YYNGEE. The CDR3 is 15 amino acids. V dropped 3 bases and J dropped 6; count of bases not matched to a gene: 6. The CDR3 DNA reads TGTGCCAGCAGCGCCGAGGACAGGGGGGCCAATGAGCAGTTCTTC. Amino acids: CASSAEDRGANEQFF.

The chain couples TRBV20-1 to TRBJ2-7; D is ambiguous. CDR1 DFQATT and CDR2 SNEGSKA come from the germline V gene (reference sequence). Trimming pared 0 bases from V and 8 bases from J, leaving 8 bases between. The CDR3 length is 11 residues. Written as DNA, the CDR3 is TGCAGTGCTAGAGAGAGTCTTAAGCAGTACTTC. This translates into CSARESLKQYF.

This clone was observed a few times. CDR3 in amino acids: CASSLGAGGYNEQFF. CDR3 nucleotide sequence: TGTGCCAGCAGCTTGGGGGCCGGGGGGTACAATGAGCAGTTCTTC. The chain is built from TRBV5-4 and TRBJ2-1; TRBD2 agrees at 7 bases. Trimming removed 0 bases from V and 4 bases from J; junction bases left unmatched: 4. Germline V gene lookup returns CDR1 SGHNT and CDR2 YYREEE (reference sequence). This CDR3 comprises 15 residues.

The chain uses TRBV5-1 and TRBJ2-2; a possible D gene is TRBD1 (6 bases). The germline CDR1 and CDR2 sequences are SGHRS and YFSETQ. The germline V and J ends were trimmed by 2 bases and 4 bases, with 12 bases remaining between them. The CDR3 length is 15 residues. CDR3 region: CASSLGQPGTGELFF. The CDR3 DNA follows: TGCGCCAGCAGCTTAGGACAGCCGGGCACCGGGGAGCTGTTTTTT. The full variable domain, rest sourced from reference TRBV5-1 and TRBJ2-2, is KAGVTQTPRYLIKTRGQQVTLSCSPISGHRSVSWYQQTPGQGLQFLFEYFSETQRNKGNFPGRFSGRQFSNSRSEMNVSTLELGDSALYLCASSLGQPGTGELFFGEGSRLTVL.